The rows below give T cell receptor beta chains drawn from one sample of a study of CD8 T cells in Susac syndrome. Each CDR3 protein gets one entry after TCRdb re-called the immunoSEQ multiplex PCR reads with MiXCR. Found here are roughly 150,000 distinct CDR3 sequences, 95% of them singletons; the top ten hold over 0.15%. The sequenced sample was CD8+ T cells from PBMCs. These receptors all come from a human donor with Susac syndrome. CDR3s include the opening cysteine and the closing phenylalanine or tryptophan. Fields, in order: J gene, V gene, CDR3 protein.

j_gene: TRBJ2-5
v_gene: TRBV30
CDR3aa: CAWSVLLAELQETQYF

j_gene: TRBJ2-5
v_gene: TRBV29-1
CDR3aa: CSVRTETQYF

j_gene: TRBJ1-1
v_gene: TRBV30
CDR3aa: CAWSVGTVGGEAFF

j_gene: TRBJ2-7
v_gene: TRBV28
CDR3aa: CASTPIGQGTNYEQYF

j_gene: TRBJ1-3
v_gene: TRBV29-1
CDR3aa: CSSASGNTIYF

j_gene: TRBJ1-1
v_gene: TRBV14
CDR3aa: CASSRTGNTEAFF

j_gene: TRBJ2-7
v_gene: TRBV20-1
CDR3aa: CSAPSERGLSYEQYF

j_gene: TRBJ2-1
v_gene: TRBV11-1
CDR3aa: CASSLTSGFNVEQFF

j_gene: TRBJ2-2
v_gene: TRBV24-1
CDR3aa: CATSDTGELFF

j_gene: TRBJ2-1
v_gene: TRBV7-9
CDR3aa: CASGDGGSGAGGNEQFF

j_gene: TRBJ2-2
v_gene: TRBV28
CDR3aa: CASSDPGGNTGELFF

j_gene: TRBJ2-1
v_gene: TRBV5-4
CDR3aa: CASSGGGEQFF

j_gene: TRBJ2-7
v_gene: TRBV2
CDR3aa: CASSDLSEQYF

j_gene: TRBJ2-7
v_gene: TRBV20-1
CDR3aa: CSAPGLVNEQYF

j_gene: TRBJ1-5
v_gene: TRBV20-1
CDR3aa: CSAREGASSGQPQHF

j_gene: TRBJ1-1
v_gene: TRBV28
CDR3aa: CASSLYRDTRSAFF

j_gene: TRBJ2-5
v_gene: TRBV3-1
CDR3aa: CASSHPGGSQETQYF

j_gene: TRBJ1-2
v_gene: TRBV12-3/TRBV12-4
CDR3aa: CASSLTLRGDYNYGYTF

j_gene: TRBJ2-7
v_gene: TRBV28
CDR3aa: CASSPPWDRTSYEQYF

j_gene: TRBJ2-2
v_gene: TRBV9
CDR3aa: CASSVAQREAVSGDTGELFF

j_gene: TRBJ2-7
v_gene: TRBV5-1
CDR3aa: CASSLVGYPTYEQYF

j_gene: TRBJ2-1
v_gene: TRBV7-9
CDR3aa: CASTVGLALNEQFF

j_gene: TRBJ2-7
v_gene: TRBV5-6
CDR3aa: CASSLQGFHEQYF

j_gene: TRBJ2-6
v_gene: TRBV5-6
CDR3aa: CASSLGASPQGLTF

j_gene: TRBJ2-1
v_gene: TRBV28
CDR3aa: CASSLIAGTYNEQFF

j_gene: TRBJ1-4
v_gene: TRBV20-1
CDR3aa: CSARPEGEKLFF

j_gene: TRBJ2-3
v_gene: TRBV28
CDR3aa: CASSFNTQYF

j_gene: TRBJ2-4
v_gene: TRBV2
CDR3aa: CASLTSGRNIQYF

j_gene: TRBJ2-5
v_gene: TRBV2
CDR3aa: CASSDSATQILETQYF

j_gene: TRBJ2-2
v_gene: TRBV12-3/TRBV12-4
CDR3aa: CASSLGVPGELFF

j_gene: TRBJ2-7
v_gene: TRBV5-1
CDR3aa: CASSLEASFSSYEQYF

j_gene: TRBJ2-1
v_gene: TRBV3-1
CDR3aa: CASAGTDGSYNEQFF

j_gene: TRBJ1-5
v_gene: TRBV2
CDR3aa: CASSEARDNQPQHF

j_gene: TRBJ2-1
v_gene: TRBV6-5
CDR3aa: CASSYSAGGSDNEQFF

j_gene: TRBJ2-4
v_gene: TRBV2
CDR3aa: CASSELYRQENIQYF

j_gene: TRBJ2-1
v_gene: TRBV4-1
CDR3aa: CASSQEVGGQYNEQFF

j_gene: TRBJ2-1
v_gene: TRBV20-1
CDR3aa: CSARGAKGGQFF

j_gene: TRBJ1-1
v_gene: TRBV6-5
CDR3aa: CASSDRDEAFF

j_gene: TRBJ2-7
v_gene: TRBV20-1
CDR3aa: CSAIGDEQYF

j_gene: TRBJ2-5
v_gene: TRBV6-5
CDR3aa: CASSYSSGSWETQYF

j_gene: TRBJ2-1
v_gene: TRBV20-1
CDR3aa: CSATLGDNEQFF

j_gene: TRBJ2-1
v_gene: TRBV27
CDR3aa: CASSGTGNNEQFF

j_gene: TRBJ2-3
v_gene: TRBV4-1
CDR3aa: CASSQAGGYYTDTQYF

j_gene: TRBJ2-5
v_gene: TRBV7-9
CDR3aa: CASSFTDTAYETQYF

j_gene: TRBJ2-4
v_gene: TRBV2
CDR3aa: CASSSAAGFIIQYF

j_gene: TRBJ2-7
v_gene: TRBV30
CDR3aa: CAWSVGLYEQYF

j_gene: TRBJ2-1
v_gene: TRBV2
CDR3aa: CASSEAFNEQFF

j_gene: TRBJ2-7
v_gene: TRBV7-9
CDR3aa: CASSPSEDRRNEQYF

j_gene: TRBJ1-1
v_gene: TRBV2
CDR3aa: CASSEVANTEAFF

j_gene: TRBJ2-5
v_gene: TRBV27
CDR3aa: CASSPGTKEETQYF

j_gene: TRBJ1-2
v_gene: TRBV27
CDR3aa: CASLPYAGTPYGYTF

j_gene: TRBJ1-1
v_gene: TRBV7-3
CDR3aa: CASSLLGDRENTEAFF

j_gene: TRBJ1-2
v_gene: TRBV5-4
CDR3aa: CASSLWNSYGYTF

j_gene: TRBJ2-7
v_gene: TRBV19
CDR3aa: CASSIAAALYEQYF

j_gene: TRBJ2-3
v_gene: TRBV27
CDR3aa: CASSSVGEGADTQYF